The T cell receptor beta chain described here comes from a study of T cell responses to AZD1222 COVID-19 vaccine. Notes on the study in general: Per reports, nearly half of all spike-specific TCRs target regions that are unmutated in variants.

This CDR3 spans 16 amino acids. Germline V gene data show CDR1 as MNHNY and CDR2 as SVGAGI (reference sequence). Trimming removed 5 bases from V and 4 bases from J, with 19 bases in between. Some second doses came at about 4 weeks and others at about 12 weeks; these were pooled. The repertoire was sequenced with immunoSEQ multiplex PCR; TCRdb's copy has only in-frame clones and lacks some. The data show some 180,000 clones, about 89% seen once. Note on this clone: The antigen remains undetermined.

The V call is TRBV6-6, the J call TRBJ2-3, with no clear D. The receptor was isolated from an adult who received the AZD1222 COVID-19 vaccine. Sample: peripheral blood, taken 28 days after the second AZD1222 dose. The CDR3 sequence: CASSPRLGMFADTQYF. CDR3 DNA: TGTGCCAGCAGTCCTAGACTGGGGATGTTCGCAGATACGCAGTATTTT.